Listed here are 13 T cell receptor beta chains from one sample, sequenced in a study of PD-1 blockade in classical Hodgkin lymphoma. This sample's time point: cycle 4 day 1 (C4D1), after five to seven weeks of nivolumab. All trial patients relapsed after autologous stem cell transplantation. Profiling relied on immunoSEQ multiplex PCR, and the TCRdb table lists in-frame clones only, not all of them. The table has tens of thousands of clones, nearly 80% seen once. Sample: peripheral blood mononuclear cells (PBMCs), taken before the fourth cycle of nivolumab. These TCRs come from a human donor with classical Hodgkin lymphoma.

The chain combines TRBV5-6 with TRBJ1-2, with D perhaps matching TRBD1 (6 bases). Per germline, CDR1 SGHDT and CDR2 YYEEEE. V was shortened by 0 bases and J by 6 bases, with 12 bases between the two germline ends. The CDR3 runs to 14 residues. The DNA of the CDR3 is TGTGCCAGCAGCTTGGTCCAGGGGCGGAATGGCTACACCTTC. As protein: CASSLVQGRNGYTF.

V is TRBV7-9 and J is TRBJ1-3; D unresolved. The CDR3 consists of 15 residues. V was shortened by 2 bases and J by 0 bases, with 8 bases between the two germline ends. Germline CDR1 is SEHNR and CDR2 is FQNEAQ (reference sequence). This chain's CDR3 is CASSLLGVSGNTIYF. For the CDR3, the DNA is TGTGCCAGCAGCTTACTGGGAGTCTCTGGAAACACCATATATTTT.

CDR3 DNA sequence: TGCGCCAGCAGCCGCCTACTTGGGAACCTCCAGCTCCAGATGAACACTGAAGCTTTCTTT. It is translated as CASSRLLGNLQLQMNTEAFF. This chain uses TRBV4-1 with TRBJ1-1; no clear D gene. The V gene's germline CDR1 is MGHRA and CDR2 YSYEKL. The CDR3 runs to 20 residues. The ends were cut back, 4 bases at V and 0 bases at J, with 27 bases in the middle.

J is TRBJ1-2 and V is TRBV7-3; tentatively, D is TRBD1 (5 bases). The CDR3 consists of 17 residues. The V and J ends lost 4 bases and 0 bases respectively, with 18 bases between them. Germline V lookup: CDR1 SGHTA, CDR2 FQGTGA. DNA for the CDR3: TGTGCCAGCAGCTCCATGGGGGGACTAAAAACTAACTATGGCTACACCTTC. Its protein is CASSSMGGLKTNYGYTF.

This clone was observed once. This chain uses TRBV19 with TRBJ2-7, with D possibly being TRBD2 (5 bases). Germline V gives CDR1 LNHDA, CDR2 SQIVND (reference sequence). Trimming pared 2 bases from V and 0 bases from J, leaving 20 bases between. This CDR3 spans 18 amino acids. The CDR3 loop reads CASSIRFDRLRGSYEQYF. The CDR3 bases are TGTGCCAGTAGTATACGGTTCGATCGGCTCCGGGGCTCCTACGAGCAGTACTTC.

This chain connects TRBV5-4 to TRBJ2-2; TRBD2 agrees at 9 bases. The CDR3 contains 17 residues. The trim removed 0 bases at V and 5 bases at J, leaving 8 bases unmatched. The V gene's germline CDR1 is SGHNT and CDR2 YYREEE (reference sequence). DNA of the CDR3: TGTGCCAGCAGCTTGGAGGCGGGAGGGCCGGGGACCGGGGAGCTGTTTTTT. Translated, it gives CASSLEAGGPGTGELFF.

This clone was picked up a small number of times. The CDR3: CASSEIRTDYTEAFF. The DNA for the CDR3 is TGCGCCAGCAGTGAGATCCGGACAGACTACACTGAAGCTTTCTTT. This rearrangement joins TRBV10-2 to TRBJ1-1; possible D gene TRBD1, 6 bases. Trimming took off 2 bases at V and 3 bases at J, with 13 bases between the two ends. This CDR3 comprises 15 residues. The germline V gene has CDR1 WSHSY and CDR2 SAAADI.

About this clone: Other DNA sequences within the sample encode an identical CDR3. V is TRBV11-2 and J is TRBJ2-1; D not certain. The CDR3 loop spans 12 amino acids. V lost 5 bases, J lost 3 bases, and 5 bases lay in between. CDR1 SGHAT and CDR2 FQNNGV come from the germline V gene. Here the CDR3 DNA reads TGTGCCAGCAGCCCTAACTACAATGAGCAGTTCTTC. Translating it yields CASSPNYNEQFF.

The chain recombines TRBV5-6 with TRBJ2-7; 9 bases agree with TRBD1. Looked up from germline, CDR1 is SGHDT and CDR2 is YYEEEE. V shed 4 bases and J 1 base; nucleotides not matched to a gene: 6. The CDR3 sequence is 15 residues long. In nucleotides, the CDR3 is TGTGCCAGCAGCAAGGACAGGGGTCGTTCCTACGAGCAGTACTTC. Translating gives CASSKDRGRSYEQYF.

This rearrangement joins TRBV28 to TRBJ1-2; no clear D gene. Per the germline V gene, CDR1 is MDHEN and CDR2 is SYDVKM. V lost 5 bases, J lost 0 bases, and 7 bases lay in between. This CDR3 comprises 13 residues. In DNA, the CDR3 is TGTGCCAGCAGTCCCCAGTCTAACTATGGCTACACCTTC. Encoded protein: CASSPQSNYGYTF.

The gene calls are TRBV19 and TRBJ1-4; 7 bases are a match to TRBD1. The CDR3 is 16 amino acids. The ends lost 5 bases at V and 4 bases at J; junction bases unmatched: 10. Germline loops: CDR1 LNHDA, CDR2 SQIVND (reference sequence). CDR3 sequence: CASSRDSGYGNEKLFF. CDR3 sequence (DNA): TGTGCCAGTAGTCGGGACAGTGGTTATGGTAATGAAAAACTGTTTTTT.

This chain links TRBV2 with TRBJ2-1; D perhaps matches TRBD1 (6 bases). Germline V gene data show CDR1 as SNHLY and CDR2 as FYNNEI. Between the trimmed V and J ends, which lost 6 bases and 3 bases, there was a span of 9 bases. The CDR3 spans 13 residues. The CDR3 sequence: CASRGARYNEQFF. The CDR3 nucleotides read TGTGCCAGCAGGGGGGCGCGCTACAATGAGCAGTTCTTC.

The gene calls are TRBV6-6 and TRBJ2-1, with 9 bases lining up with TRBD2. Germline trimming cut 4 bases from V and 10 bases from J; bases unmatched to any gene: 14. Germline loops: CDR1 MNHNY, CDR2 SVGAGI (reference sequence). The CDR3 contains 16 residues. The CDR3 loop is CASSSSVGSGGGEQFF. CDR3 nucleotides: TGTGCCAGCAGTTCCTCCGTGGGTAGCGGGGGAGGGGAGCAGTTCTTC.